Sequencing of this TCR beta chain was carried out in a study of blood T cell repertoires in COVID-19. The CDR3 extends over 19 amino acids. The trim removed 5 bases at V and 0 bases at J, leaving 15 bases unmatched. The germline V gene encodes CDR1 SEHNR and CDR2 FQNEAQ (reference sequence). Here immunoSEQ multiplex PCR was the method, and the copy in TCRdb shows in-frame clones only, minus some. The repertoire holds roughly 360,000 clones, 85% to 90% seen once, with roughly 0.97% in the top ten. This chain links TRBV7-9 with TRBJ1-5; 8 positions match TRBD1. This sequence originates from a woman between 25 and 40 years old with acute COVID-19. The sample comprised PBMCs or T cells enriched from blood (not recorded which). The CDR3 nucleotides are TGTGCCAGCAGCCCCGCCGGACAGGGTTTTTCCTATAGCAATCAGCCCCAGCATTTT. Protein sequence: CASSPAGQGFSYSNQPQHF.